Listed here are 5 T cell receptor beta chains from one sample, sequenced in a study of cytomegalovirus exposure and HLA in healthy donors. 13 Jbeta primers and 60 Vbeta primers were used for the PCR. The repertoire was sequenced with immunoSEQ multiplex PCR; TCRdb's copy has only in-frame clones and lacks some. The table shows tens of thousands of clones, with 78% occurring only once. Sequenced sample: PBMCs. Every receptor here comes from a man between 18 and 29 years old in good health and CMV-seropositive.

The chain is built from TRBV15 and TRBJ2-5; TRBD2 is a possible D gene (5 bases). CDR3 length: 12 residues. Germline loops: CDR1 LNHNV, CDR2 YYDKDF (reference sequence). V shed 1 base and J shed 5 bases, with 5 bases lying between them. CDR3 DNA: TGTGCCACCAGCAGAGGAGGGGAGACCCAGTACTTC. It specifies CATSRGGETQYF.

The rearrangement links TRBV29-1 to TRBJ2-1, with no clear D. Germline CDR1 SQVTM, CDR2 ANQGSEA. Trimming left V 7 bases short and J 5 bases short, with 9 bases between. This CDR3 contains 11 residues. The CDR3 coding sequence is TGCAGCGCCGAGACTGACAATGAGCAGTTCTTC. It codes for CSAETDNEQFF.

The chain joins TRBV5-1 to TRBJ1-1, with D maybe TRBD1 (5 bases). The length of the CDR3 is 15 residues. Germline values: CDR1 SGHRS, CDR2 YFSETQ. Trimming shortened V by 4 bases and J by 1 base, and 14 bases separated the two germline ends. CDR3 nucleotide sequence: TGCGCCAGCAGCGTTGGAACAGGAGAGAACACTGAAGCTTTCTTT. The encoded protein is CASSVGTGENTEAFF.

In this sample, this clone turned up once. This chain links TRBV29-1 with TRBJ2-5; D is perhaps TRBD2 (5 bases). V was shortened by 6 bases and J by 8 bases, with 10 bases between the two germline ends. This CDR3 region has 10 residues. CDR1 and CDR2 (germline): SQVTM, ANQGSEA. CDR3 DNA sequence: TGCAGCGTCGAGACGGGAACCCAGTACTTC. It encodes CSVETGTQYF.

The chain carries TRBV6-6 and TRBJ1-2; 7 positions match TRBD1. Germline V gene sequence: CDR1 MNHNY, CDR2 SVGAGI (reference sequence). The CDR3 contains 16 residues. The V gene end was trimmed by 2 bases and the J gene end by 4 bases; junction bases not matched to a gene: 10. The CDR3 is CASSYLPTGTIYGYTF. CDR3 DNA sequence: TGTGCCAGCAGTTACCTCCCGACAGGGACCATCTATGGCTACACCTTC.